Listed below are T cell receptor beta chains from one sample, sequenced in a study of Graves' ophthalmopathy and Graves' hyperthyroidism. TCRdb passed the multiplex PCR reads through MiXCR, listing each CDR3 protein once. The sample gives hundreds of thousands of distinct CDR3 sequences, approximately 22% of which show up once; roughly 7.4% is in the top ten. The sequenced material came from peripheral blood. The receptors come from a woman younger than 35 with stable Graves' hyperthyroidism. Some clones in this sample may be carry-over from other donors' samples. CDR3s include the opening cysteine and the closing phenylalanine or tryptophan. D genes are given only for firm matches. Where a row states a size, it is once, few, many or the class of an expanded clone; other rows omit it.

clone size,J gene,D gene,V gene,CDR3 DNA,CDR3 protein
-,TRBJ2-7,-,TRBV6-2/TRBV6-3,TGTGCCAGCAGTTGGACTTACGAGCAGTACTTC,CASSWTYEQYF
-,TRBJ2-2,-,TRBV9,TGTGCCAGCAGCTTAGCGGACCCGAACACCGGGGAGCTGTTTTTT,CASSLADPNTGELFF
many,TRBJ1-1,-,TRBV12-3/TRBV12-4,TGTGCCAGCACCCGCGACAGGACCTCTGAAGCTTTCTTT,CASTRDRTSEAFF
-,TRBJ2-7,TRBD1,TRBV3-1,TGTGCCAGCAGCCAGGACAGGTGGGCCCCCTACGAGCAGTACTTC,CASSQDRWAPYEQYF
-,TRBJ1-5,-,TRBV18,TGTGCCAGCTCTCGAGTACAGGGAGAGATTCAGCCCCAGCATTTT,CASSRVQGEIQPQHF
few,TRBJ1-1,-,TRBV4-3,TGCGCCAGCAGTTTGGGCCCTGCAAGGAACACTGAAGCTTTCTTT,CASSLGPARNTEAFF
-,TRBJ2-5,TRBD2,TRBV20-1,TGCAGTGCTGGGGGGACTAGCGGGAGAGACCTTGAAGAGACCCAGTACTTC,CSAGGTSGRDLEETQYF
many,TRBJ1-1,-,TRBV9,TGTGCCAGCAGCGCCCACGGGGTCACGAACACTGAAGCTTTCTTT,CASSAHGVTNTEAFF
many,TRBJ2-2,-,TRBV5-1,TGCGCCAGCAGGGGGACGAACACCGGGGAGCTGTTTTTT,CASRGTNTGELFF
many,TRBJ1-5,-,TRBV6-2/TRBV6-3,TGTGCCAGCAGCCATGTGGCAGGGGATAGCAATCAGCCCCAGCATTTT,CASSHVAGDSNQPQHF
many,TRBJ2-7,TRBD1,TRBV20-1,TGCAGTGCTCCGACCGACCCGGGACAGGGGTACGAGCAGTACTTC,CSAPTDPGQGYEQYF
few,TRBJ1-2,TRBD1,TRBV12-3/TRBV12-4,TGTGCCAGCACCGTGGGACAGCCATCTTTCTATGGCTACACCTTC,CASTVGQPSFYGYTF
many,TRBJ2-5,TRBD1,TRBV7-3,TGTGCCAGCAGCTTAATGGCAGGGGGCGCAGAGACCCAGTACTTC,CASSLMAGGAETQYF
many,TRBJ2-7,TRBD1,TRBV27,TGTGCCAGCAGTTTAGGGGACAGGATCTACGAGCAGTACTTC,CASSLGDRIYEQYF
many,TRBJ1-1,-,TRBV7-9,TGTGCCAGCAGCTCAACCGGACAGCCAACTGAAGCTTTCTTT,CASSSTGQPTEAFF
many,TRBJ2-5,-,TRBV6-1,TGTGCCAGCAGTGAAGGCCCTTGGCCCGAGACCCAGTACTTC,CASSEGPWPETQYF
-,TRBJ1-5,-,TRBV2,TGTGCCAGCAGTGGTGGGGTGATGGAGCCCCAGCATTTT,CASSGGVMEPQHF
many,TRBJ1-1,-,TRBV12-3/TRBV12-4,TGTGCCAGCAGTTTAGTGGGGGCCGGGGACACTGAAGCTTTCTTT,CASSLVGAGDTEAFF
many,TRBJ2-5,TRBD2,TRBV6-2/TRBV6-3,TGTGCCAGCAGTTACACTAGCGGGGGCCAAGAGACCCAGTACTTC,CASSYTSGGQETQYF
many,TRBJ1-5,-,TRBV2,TGTGCCAGCAGTCGCCCCCCGGGCGGGGGCCTTCAGCCCCAGCATTTT,CASSRPPGGGLQPQHF
many,TRBJ2-7,-,TRBV2,TGTGCCAGCGGGGACTCCTACGAGCAGTACTTC,CASGDSYEQYF
many,TRBJ1-2,-,TRBV10-3,TGTGCCATCAGTGAGTCGACTAACTATGGCTACACCTTC,CAISESTNYGYTF
few,TRBJ2-7,TRBD1,TRBV19,TGTGCCAGTAGTACAGGGGGCTTTTATTTCGACGAGCAGTACTTC,CASSTGGFYFDEQYF
-,TRBJ1-1,-,TRBV9,TGTGCCAGCAGCGTAGGAGTTTACACTGAAGCTTTCTTT,CASSVGVYTEAFF
many,TRBJ2-4,-,TRBV6-1,TGTGCCAGCAGTGAATCGGAGGGAACCAAAAACATTCAGTACTTC,CASSESEGTKNIQYF
many,TRBJ2-7,-,TRBV28,TGTGCCAGCGGAAAGGCGACAGCCTACGAGCAGTACTTC,CASGKATAYEQYF
many,TRBJ2-3,-,TRBV7-2,TGTGCCAGCAGCTCTCTAGCCCCAGATACGCAGTATTTT,CASSSLAPDTQYF
few,TRBJ1-5,TRBD1,TRBV5-1,TGCGCCAGCAGCTCGGAAGGACAGGGAACTCAGCCCCAGCATTTT,CASSSEGQGTQPQHF
many,TRBJ2-7,TRBD1,TRBV18,TGTGCCAGCTCACCCTCAGACAGGGTCGGATACGAGCAGTACTTC,CASSPSDRVGYEQYF
many,TRBJ2-2,TRBD1,TRBV7-2,TGTGCCAGCAGCACCAGACAGGGGGGCACCGGGGAGCTGTTTTTT,CASSTRQGGTGELFF
many,TRBJ1-5,-,TRBV6-2/TRBV6-3,TGTGCCAGCAGTTACATCGAGGGGGGTAGGCAGCCCCAGCATTTT,CASSYIEGGRQPQHF
many,TRBJ1-5,-,TRBV19,TGTGCCAGTAGTATAGACAGGGAAAGCAATCAGCCCCAGCATTTT,CASSIDRESNQPQHF
-,TRBJ2-7,-,TRBV20-1,TGCAGTGCTAGACCCGGACTGAGGGACGAGCAGTACTTC,CSARPGLRDEQYF
many,TRBJ1-1,TRBD1,TRBV10-3,TGTGCCAGCGCCGAGGACAGGGGGAACACTGAAGCTTTCTTT,CASAEDRGNTEAFF
once,TRBJ1-1,-,TRBV12-3/TRBV12-4,TGTGCCAGCAGTTTAAATGGGCCGAGCACTGAAGCTTTCTTT,CASSLNGPSTEAFF
-,TRBJ2-5,-,TRBV2,TGTGTCAGCAGTGAAGCCTTCGGGGAGACCCAGTACTTC,CVSSEAFGETQYF
-,TRBJ2-5,-,TRBV6-1,TGTGCCAGCAGTCCACCCCAAGGGGGGACCCAGTACTTC,CASSPPQGGTQYF
many,TRBJ1-2,-,TRBV28,TGTGCCAGCAGTCCGGCGACGGGGAACTATGGCTACACCTTC,CASSPATGNYGYTF
many,TRBJ2-7,-,TRBV7-6,TGTGCCAGCAGCTTAGAATGGGGGGCGTCCGAGCAGTACTTC,CASSLEWGASEQYF
many,TRBJ1-1,-,TRBV2,TGTGCGGCGGGGGGGCTATCTACTGAAGCTTTCTTT,CAAGGLSTEAFF
many,TRBJ2-5,-,TRBV6-5,TGTGCCAGCAGTTACTCCCAAGCTCAAGAGACCCAGTACTTC,CASSYSQAQETQYF
-,TRBJ2-2,-,TRBV6-5,TGTGCCAGCAGTTACCATAACACCGGGGAGCTGTTTTTT,CASSYHNTGELFF
many,TRBJ2-7,TRBD1,TRBV7-9,TGTGCCAGCAGCTTAGCGACAGGGCACCACGAGCAGTACTTC,CASSLATGHHEQYF
many,TRBJ2-7,-,TRBV7-3,TGTGCCAGCAGCCCTAGTGGGGGCGAGCAGTACTTC,CASSPSGGEQYF
many,TRBJ1-3,-,TRBV12-3/TRBV12-4,TGTGCCAGCAGTTTGCATCGGGGAAGTGGAAACACCATATATTTT,CASSLHRGSGNTIYF
many,TRBJ1-3,TRBD1,TRBV7-2,TGTGCCACCTCGGGACAGGGGGCATTTGGAAACACCATATATTTT,CATSGQGAFGNTIYF
many,TRBJ1-1,-,TRBV7-2,TGTGCCAGCAGCGCGGCTATTGGGACCGGCCAGTGGGTGAACACTGAAGCTTTCTTT,CASSAAIGTGQWVNTEAFF
-,TRBJ1-1,-,TRBV7-9,TGTGCCAGCAGCCCAGGGAGGGGCACGAACACTGAAGCTTTCTTT,CASSPGRGTNTEAFF
-,TRBJ2-2,TRBD1,TRBV7-3,TGTGCCAGCAGCTTCCAGGGGGAGATCTTCGCCGGGGAGCTGTTTTTT,CASSFQGEIFAGELFF
-,TRBJ2-7,-,TRBV6-1,TGTGCCAGCACCCCCCGTAGCGACGAGCAGTACTTC,CASTPRSDEQYF
many,TRBJ1-1,-,TRBV7-2,TGTGCCAGCAGCGTATCAGGGTTAACTGAAGCTTTCTTT,CASSVSGLTEAFF